Presented here are 5 T cell receptor beta chains from one specimen sequenced in a study of blood T cell repertoires in COVID-19. Only in-frame clones appear in the TCRdb table, and some are missing; sequencing was by immunoSEQ multiplex PCR. The table lists over 300,000 clones, nearly 90% of them singletons, with about 6.5% in the top ten. Sample: peripheral blood. These receptors all stem from a man younger than 35 with active or convalescent COVID-19.

This chain links TRBV27 with TRBJ1-5; TRBD1 agrees at 8 bases. Germline V gene data show CDR1 as MNHEY and CDR2 as SMNVEV (reference sequence). The V and J ends lost 3 bases and 2 bases, in that order; junction bases with no gene match: 0. The CDR3 is made up of 14 amino acids. The CDR3 reads CASSLGQGNQPQHF. DNA of the CDR3: TGTGCCAGCAGTTTGGGACAGGGCAATCAGCCCCAGCATTTT.

This clone has just a few counts. The chain carries TRBV27 and TRBJ2-5, with 15 bases fitting TRBD2. Losses at the gene ends were 6 bases for V and 4 bases for J; bases not matched to a gene: 3. The CDR3 loop spans 15 amino acids. CDR1 is MNHEY, CDR2 SMNVEV, per germline (reference sequence). In nucleotides, the CDR3 is TGTGCCAGCAGGGGACTAGCGGGGGGAAGAGAGACCCAGTACTTC. Protein: CASRGLAGGRETQYF.

This chain connects TRBV4-3 to TRBJ1-3; TRBD1 aligns across 9 bases. CDR1 LGHNA and CDR2 YSLEER come from the germline V gene. CDR3 length: 15 amino acids. V lost 2 bases and J lost 2; bases outside the gene matches: 1. CDR3 amino acids: CASSQTGGTGNTIYF. DNA of the CDR3: TGCGCCAGCAGCCAAACAGGGGGCACTGGAAACACCATATATTTT.

V is TRBV11-2 and J is TRBJ1-1, with TRBD1 as a possible D gene (6 bases). The germline V gene encodes CDR1 SGHAT and CDR2 FQNNGV. This CDR3 contains 15 residues. Trimming stripped 7 bases from V and 8 bases from J, with 23 bases between. The CDR3 region has the DNA TGTGCCAGCATAAATATTGCCCCGGCAGGGGCCGAAGCTTTCTTT. Protein product: CASINIAPAGAEAFF.

The chain is built from TRBV11-2 and TRBJ1-5; perhaps TRBD1 as D (6 bases). CDR1 and CDR2 from the germline V gene are SGHAT and FQNNGV. The CDR3 loop spans 16 amino acids. Trimming pared 4 bases from V and 4 bases from J, leaving 17 bases between. CDR3 in DNA: TGTGCCAGCAGCTCGCTACAGGGCCCCCATAATCAGCCCCAGCATTTT. Translated, it gives CASSSLQGPHNQPQHF. Full variable domain (rest looked up from reference TRBV11-2 and TRBJ1-5): EAGVAQSPRYKIIEKRQSVAFWCNPISGHATLYWYQQILGQGPKLLIQFQNNGVVDDSQLPKDRFSAERLKGVDSTLKIQPAKLEDSAVYLCASSSLQGPHNQPQHFGDGTRLSIL.